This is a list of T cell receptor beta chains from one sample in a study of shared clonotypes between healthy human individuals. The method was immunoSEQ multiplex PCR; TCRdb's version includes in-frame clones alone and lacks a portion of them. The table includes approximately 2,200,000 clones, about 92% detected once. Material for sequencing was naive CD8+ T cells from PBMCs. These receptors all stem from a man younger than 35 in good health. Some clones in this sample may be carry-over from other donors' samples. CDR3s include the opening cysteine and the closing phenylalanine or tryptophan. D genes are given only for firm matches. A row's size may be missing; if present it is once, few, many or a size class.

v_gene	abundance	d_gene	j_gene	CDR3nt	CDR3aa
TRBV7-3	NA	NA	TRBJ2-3	TGTGCCAGCAGCGCGACGGGACGCACAGATACGCAGTATTTT	CASSATGRTDTQYF
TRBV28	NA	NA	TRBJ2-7	TGTGCCAGCACTTCCCAATGGGGCAGCCTCTACGAGCAGTACTTC	CASTSQWGSLYEQYF
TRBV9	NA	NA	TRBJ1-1	TGTGCCAGCAGCGTAGGCGGGACAACTGAAGCTTTCTTT	CASSVGGTTEAFF
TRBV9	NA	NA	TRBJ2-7	TGTGCCAGCAGCGTAGCGGGACTGCCAGCCTACGAGCAGTACTTC	CASSVAGLPAYEQYF
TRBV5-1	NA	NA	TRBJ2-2	TGCGCCAGCAGCTTGGATAGAGCGAACGGGGAGCTGTTTTTT	CASSLDRANGELFF
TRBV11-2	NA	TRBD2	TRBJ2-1	TGTGCCAGCAGCTTAGGAGTAGCGGGATCTTTTACCAATGAGCAGTTCTTC	CASSLGVAGSFTNEQFF
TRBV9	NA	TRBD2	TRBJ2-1	TGTGCCAGCAGCGTAGACGAGGGACTAGCTTACAATGAGCAGTTCTTC	CASSVDEGLAYNEQFF
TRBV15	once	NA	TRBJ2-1	TGTGCCACCAGCAAACCTAGTTCAAGTGAGCAGTTCTTC	CATSKPSSSEQFF
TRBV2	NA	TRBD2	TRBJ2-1	TGTGCCAGCAGTGGATTAGCGGGAGGGTCCTACAATGAGCAGTTCTTC	CASSGLAGGSYNEQFF
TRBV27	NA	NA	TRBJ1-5	TGTGCCAGCAGCTCAGGGAGTTGGGATCAGCCCCAGCATTTT	CASSSGSWDQPQHF
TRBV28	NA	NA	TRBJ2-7	TGTGCCAGCAGTTTCCTCGTCGCAGAGGGCTCTTACGAGCAGTACTTC	CASSFLVAEGSYEQYF
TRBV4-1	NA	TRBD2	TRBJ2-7	TGCGCCAGCAGCCAAGACCCTAGCGGGACCTCCTACGAGCAGTACTTC	CASSQDPSGTSYEQYF
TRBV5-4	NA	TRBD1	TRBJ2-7	TGTGCCAGCAGCTTGGATAGGGACAGGGGATTGTACGAGCAGTACTTC	CASSLDRDRGLYEQYF
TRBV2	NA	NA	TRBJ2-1	TGTGCCAGCAGTGAAAAGGGGGCGGGAAGCTACAATGAGCAGTTCTTC	CASSEKGAGSYNEQFF
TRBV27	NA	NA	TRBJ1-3	TGTGCCAGAGTAGGTCCCGGACAGACACTCTCTGGAAACACCATATATTTT	CARVGPGQTLSGNTIYF
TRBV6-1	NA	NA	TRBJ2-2	TGTGCCAGCAGTGAAGTCGGGGTCGGGGAGCTGTTTTTT	CASSEVGVGELFF
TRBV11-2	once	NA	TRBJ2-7	TGTGCCAGCAGGCTAGCCCACGAGCAGTACTTC	CASRLAHEQYF
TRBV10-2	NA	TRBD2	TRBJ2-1	TGCGCCAGCAGTGAACTAGCGGGAGCTAGCCATGAGCAGTTCTTC	CASSELAGASHEQFF
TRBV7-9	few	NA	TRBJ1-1	TGTGCCAGCAGCTTAACAGATCTGAACACTGAAGCTTTCTTT	CASSLTDLNTEAFF
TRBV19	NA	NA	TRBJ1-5	TGTGCCAGCCTCGGGGGGGACCCCAATCAGCCCCAGCATTTT	CASLGGDPNQPQHF
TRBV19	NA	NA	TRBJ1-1	TGTGCCAGTAGTATGTTTCAGCTGGGGATGAACACTGAAGCTTTCTTT	CASSMFQLGMNTEAFF
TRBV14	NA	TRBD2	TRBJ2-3	TGTGCCGGAAAGGGGGAGCGGGAGGGTGTCACAGATACGCAGTATTTT	CAGKGEREGVTDTQYF
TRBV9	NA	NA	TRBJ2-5	TGTGCCAGCAGCGAGGGTCGACAATTCGCGGAGACCCAGTACTTC	CASSEGRQFAETQYF
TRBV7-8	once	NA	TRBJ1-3	TGTGCCAGCAGCCGAGAAGTGATGAACTCTGGAAACACCATATATTTT	CASSREVMNSGNTIYF
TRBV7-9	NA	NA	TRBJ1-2	TGTGCCAGCGAGCAGCTAGTTGAGATCTATGGCTACACCTTC	CASEQLVEIYGYTF
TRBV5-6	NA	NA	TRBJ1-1	TGTGCCAGCAGCTTTGGAACTGAAGCTTTCTTT	CASSFGTEAFF
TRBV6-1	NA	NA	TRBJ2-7	TGTGCCAGCGGAAGGTACGAGCAGTACTTC	CASGRYEQYF
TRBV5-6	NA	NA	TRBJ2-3	TGTGCCAGCAGCGGAGCTTCCCGGGACTTGCTCACAGATACGCAGTATTTT	CASSGASRDLLTDTQYF
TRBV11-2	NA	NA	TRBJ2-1	TGTGCCAGCAGCTTACGTCTAGCCTACAATGAGCAGTTCTTC	CASSLRLAYNEQFF
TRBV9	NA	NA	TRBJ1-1	TGTGCCAGCAGCGTCTACGACAGCACTGAAGCTTTCTTT	CASSVYDSTEAFF
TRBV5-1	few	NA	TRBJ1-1	TGCGCCAGCAGCTTGGTCACGAACACTGAAGCTTTCTTT	CASSLVTNTEAFF
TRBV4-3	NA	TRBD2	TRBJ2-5	TGCGCCAGCAGCCAATTGCTAGCGGGAGGAGAGACCCAGTACTTC	CASSQLLAGGETQYF
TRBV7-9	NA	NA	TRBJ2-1	TGTGCCAGCAGACGGCGCTTAGAGAATGAGCAGTTCTTC	CASRRRLENEQFF
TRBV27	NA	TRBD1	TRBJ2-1	TGTGCCAGCAGTTTCCCGCCCGGGACAGCCTACAATGAGCAGTTCTTC	CASSFPPGTAYNEQFF
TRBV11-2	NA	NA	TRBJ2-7	TGTGCCAGCAGCTTATTGCACTACGAGCAGTACTTC	CASSLLHYEQYF
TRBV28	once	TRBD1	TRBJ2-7	TGTGCCAGCAGTTTACACCGGGACAGAGTCTACGAGCAGTACTTC	CASSLHRDRVYEQYF
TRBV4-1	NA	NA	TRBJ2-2	TGCGCCAGCAGCCAAGTCTCCACCGGGGAGCTGTTTTTT	CASSQVSTGELFF
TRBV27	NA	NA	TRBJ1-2	TGTGCCAGCCTCGGTAGCAATGGCTACACCTTC	CASLGSNGYTF
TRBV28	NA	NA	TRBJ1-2	TGTGCCAGCAGTCTTAGAACAGGGACCTATGGCTACACCTTC	CASSLRTGTYGYTF
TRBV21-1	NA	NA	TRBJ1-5	TGTGCCCTTAGCAATCAGCCCCAGCATTTT	CALSNQPQHF
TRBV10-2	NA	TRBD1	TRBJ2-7	TGCGCCAGCAGTGACAGGGACAGGGGACACGAGCAGTACTTC	CASSDRDRGHEQYF
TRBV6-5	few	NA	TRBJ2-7	TGTGCCAGCAGGAGCGACTACGAGCAGTACTTC	CASRSDYEQYF
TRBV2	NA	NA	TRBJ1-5	TGTGCCAGCAGTGAACGCCCGACAGTTTATTTGGGGCAGCCCCAGCATTTT	CASSERPTVYLGQPQHF
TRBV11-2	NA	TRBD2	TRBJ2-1	TGTGCCAGCAGCTTCCTAGCGGGAGGAAGGTTCAATGAGCAGTTCTTC	CASSFLAGGRFNEQFF
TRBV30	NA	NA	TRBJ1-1	TGTGCCTGGAAGTTAGATGTTGAAGCTTTCTTT	CAWKLDVEAFF
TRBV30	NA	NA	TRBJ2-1	TGTGCCTGGACCGGTCCTAGGAGAAGCAATGAGCAGTTCTTC	CAWTGPRRSNEQFF
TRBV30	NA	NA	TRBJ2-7	TGTGCCTGGGACGGGCCCTACGAGCAGTACTTC	CAWDGPYEQYF